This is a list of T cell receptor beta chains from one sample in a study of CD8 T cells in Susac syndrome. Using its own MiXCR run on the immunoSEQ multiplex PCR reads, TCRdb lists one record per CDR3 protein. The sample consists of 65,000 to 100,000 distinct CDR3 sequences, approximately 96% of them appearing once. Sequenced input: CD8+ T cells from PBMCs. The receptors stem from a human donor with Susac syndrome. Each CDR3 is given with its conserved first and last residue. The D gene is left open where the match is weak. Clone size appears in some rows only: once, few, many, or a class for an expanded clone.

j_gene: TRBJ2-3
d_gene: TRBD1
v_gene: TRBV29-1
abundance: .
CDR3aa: CSVDDRGSSDTQYF
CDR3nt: TGCAGCGTTGATGACAGGGGGTCGTCAGATACGCAGTATTTT

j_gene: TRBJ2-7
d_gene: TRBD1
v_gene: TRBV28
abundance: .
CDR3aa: CASSALTGVVKESYEQYF
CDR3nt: TGTGCCAGCAGCGCCCTAACAGGGGTAGTCAAGGAATCCTACGAGCAGTACTTC

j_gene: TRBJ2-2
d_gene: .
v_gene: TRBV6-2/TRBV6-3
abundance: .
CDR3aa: CASKSGAGTTGELFF
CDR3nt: TGTGCCAGCAAATCTGGCGCAGGGACCACCGGGGAGCTGTTTTTT

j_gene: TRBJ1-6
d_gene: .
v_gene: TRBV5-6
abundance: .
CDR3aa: CASSNVGPYNSPLHF
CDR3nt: TGTGCCAGCAGCAATGTTGGGCCTTATAATTCACCCCTCCACTTT

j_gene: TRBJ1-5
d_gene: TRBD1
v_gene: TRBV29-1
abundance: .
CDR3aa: CSVVGTGVQHF
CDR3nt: TGCAGCGTTGTTGGGACAGGGGTCCAGCATTTT

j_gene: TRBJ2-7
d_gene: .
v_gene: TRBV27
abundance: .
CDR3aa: CASSPPGTREQYF
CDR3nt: TGTGCCAGCTCCCCCCCGGGTACCCGCGAGCAGTACTTC

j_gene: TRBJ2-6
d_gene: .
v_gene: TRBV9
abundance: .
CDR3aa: CASSKDSSGANVLTF
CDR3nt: TGTGCCAGCAGCAAGGATAGCTCTGGGGCCAACGTCCTGACTTTC

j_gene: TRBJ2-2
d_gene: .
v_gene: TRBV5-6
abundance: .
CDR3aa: CASSSTRASNTGELFF
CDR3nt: TGTGCCAGCAGCTCGACGCGGGCGTCGAACACCGGGGAGCTGTTTTTT

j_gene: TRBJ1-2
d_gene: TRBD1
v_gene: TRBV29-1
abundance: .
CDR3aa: CSVQRTGALGYTF
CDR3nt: TGCAGCGTCCAGCGGACAGGGGCCCTCGGCTACACCTTC

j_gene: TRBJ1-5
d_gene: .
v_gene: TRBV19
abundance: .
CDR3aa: CASRREVPGPSRNQPQHF
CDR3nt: TGTGCCAGTAGAAGAGAGGTTCCGGGACCGAGTCGCAATCAGCCCCAGCATTTT

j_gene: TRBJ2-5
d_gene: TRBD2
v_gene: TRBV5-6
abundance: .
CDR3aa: CASSGPIAGGPEETQYF
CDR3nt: TGTGCCAGCAGCGGACCAATAGCGGGAGGGCCGGAGGAGACCCAGTACTTC

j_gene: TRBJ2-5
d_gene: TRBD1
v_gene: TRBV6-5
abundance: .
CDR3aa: CASSYTPMTGLQETQYF
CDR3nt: TGTGCCAGCAGTTACACCCCGATGACAGGGTTGCAAGAGACCCAGTACTTC

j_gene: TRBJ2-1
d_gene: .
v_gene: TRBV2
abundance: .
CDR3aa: CASSGDSGGPNNEQFF
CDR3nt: TGTGCCAGCAGTGGGGACAGCGGGGGCCCCAACAATGAGCAGTTCTTC

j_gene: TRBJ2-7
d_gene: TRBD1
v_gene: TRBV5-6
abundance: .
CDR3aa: CASSQQENGQAYEQYF
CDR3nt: TGTGCCAGCAGCCAGCAAGAGAACGGACAGGCCTACGAGCAGTACTTC

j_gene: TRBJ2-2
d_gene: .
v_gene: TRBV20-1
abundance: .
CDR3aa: CSATHRDTGELFF
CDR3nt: TGCAGTGCTACCCACCGCGACACCGGGGAGCTGTTTTTT

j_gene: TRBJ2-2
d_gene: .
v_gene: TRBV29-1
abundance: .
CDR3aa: CSVERGGGELFF
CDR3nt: TGCAGCGTTGAAAGGGGGGGCGGGGAGCTGTTTTTT

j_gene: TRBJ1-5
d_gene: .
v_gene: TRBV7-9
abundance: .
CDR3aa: CASSSGHRDAKNSNQPQHF
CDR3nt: TGTGCCAGCAGCTCCGGCCACCGGGACGCTAAGAATAGCAATCAGCCCCAGCATTTT

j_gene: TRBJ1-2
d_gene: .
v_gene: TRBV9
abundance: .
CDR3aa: CASSVGALGGYTF
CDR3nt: TGTGCCAGCAGCGTAGGGGCGTTGGGTGGCTACACCTTC

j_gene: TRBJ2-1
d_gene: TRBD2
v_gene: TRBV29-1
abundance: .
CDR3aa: CSVPASGSNEQFF
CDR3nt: TGCAGCGTTCCGGCTAGCGGGAGCAATGAGCAGTTCTTC

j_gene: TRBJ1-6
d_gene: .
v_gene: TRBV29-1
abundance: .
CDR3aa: CRNRVPNSPLHF
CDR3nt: TGCAGAAATAGGGTGCCTAATTCACCCCTCCACTTT

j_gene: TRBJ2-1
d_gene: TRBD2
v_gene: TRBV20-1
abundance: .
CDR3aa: CSATRGGDNEQFF
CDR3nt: TGCAGTGCTACCCGGGGGGGGGACAATGAGCAGTTCTTC

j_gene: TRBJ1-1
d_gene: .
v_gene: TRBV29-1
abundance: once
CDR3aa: CSVSTGSWPEAFF
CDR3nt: TGCAGCGTCTCGACCGGGAGCTGGCCTGAAGCTTTCTTT

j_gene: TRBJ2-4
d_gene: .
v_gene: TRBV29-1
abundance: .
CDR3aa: CSVVGPHDIAKNIQYF
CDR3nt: TGCAGCGTTGTGGGACCCCACGATATAGCCAAAAACATTCAGTACTTC

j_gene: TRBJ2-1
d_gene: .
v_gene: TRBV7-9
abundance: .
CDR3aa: CASSLGPYNEQFF
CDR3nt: TGTGCCAGCAGCTTGGGACCGTACAATGAGCAGTTCTTC

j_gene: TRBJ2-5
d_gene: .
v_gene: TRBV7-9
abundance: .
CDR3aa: CASSLVGAGTQETQYF
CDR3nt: TGTGCCAGCAGCTTAGTGGGGGCCGGCACCCAGGAGACCCAGTACTTC

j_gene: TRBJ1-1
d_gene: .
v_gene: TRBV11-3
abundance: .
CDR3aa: CASSSSAENTEAFF
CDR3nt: TGTGCCAGCAGCTCCTCTGCAGAGAACACTGAAGCTTTCTTT

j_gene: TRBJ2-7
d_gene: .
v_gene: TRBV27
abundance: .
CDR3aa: CASRDWMDEQYF
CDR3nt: TGTGCCAGCAGGGACTGGATGGACGAGCAGTACTTC

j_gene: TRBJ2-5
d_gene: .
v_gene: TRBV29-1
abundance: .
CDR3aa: CSVVGGGQETQYF
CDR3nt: TGCAGCGTTGTAGGGGGGGGCCAAGAGACCCAGTACTTC

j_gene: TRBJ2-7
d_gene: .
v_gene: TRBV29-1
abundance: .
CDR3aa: CSATTGSSYEQYF
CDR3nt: TGCAGCGCGACGACAGGTAGCTCCTACGAGCAGTACTTC

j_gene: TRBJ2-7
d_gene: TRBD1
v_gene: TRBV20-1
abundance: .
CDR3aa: CSASQGVHEQYF
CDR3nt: TGCAGTGCTAGTCAGGGGGTTCACGAGCAGTACTTC

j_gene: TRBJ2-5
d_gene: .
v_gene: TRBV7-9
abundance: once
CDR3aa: CASSLAPTGQETQYF
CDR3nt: TGTGCCAGCAGCTTAGCCCCGACAGGTCAAGAGACCCAGTACTTC

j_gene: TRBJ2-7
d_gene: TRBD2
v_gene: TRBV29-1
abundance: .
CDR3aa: CSAGVAGAGYEQYF
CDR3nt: TGCAGCGCTGGGGTAGCGGGAGCGGGCTACGAGCAGTACTTC

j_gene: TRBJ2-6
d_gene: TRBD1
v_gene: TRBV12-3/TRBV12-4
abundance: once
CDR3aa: CASVTSGQRPTGANVLTF
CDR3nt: TGTGCCAGCGTAACCTCGGGACAGCGCCCCACTGGGGCCAACGTCCTGACTTTC

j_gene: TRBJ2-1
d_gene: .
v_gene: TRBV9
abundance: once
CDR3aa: CASRRGDEQFF
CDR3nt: TGTGCCAGCAGGCGGGGCGATGAGCAGTTCTTC

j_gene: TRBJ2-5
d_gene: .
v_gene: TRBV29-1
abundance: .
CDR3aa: CSVEPPYQETQYF
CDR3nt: TGCAGCGTTGAGCCCCCGTACCAAGAGACCCAGTACTTC

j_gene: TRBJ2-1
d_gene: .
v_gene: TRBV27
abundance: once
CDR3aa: CASRSPREMGEQFF
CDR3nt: TGTGCCAGCAGAAGCCCGCGAGAGATGGGTGAGCAGTTCTTC

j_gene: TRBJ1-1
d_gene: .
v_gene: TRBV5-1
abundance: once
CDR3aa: CASSPKAGENTEAFF
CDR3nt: TGCGCCAGCAGCCCCAAAGCAGGGGAGAACACTGAAGCTTTCTTT

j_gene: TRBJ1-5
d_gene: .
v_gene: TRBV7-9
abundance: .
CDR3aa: CASSLGYQPQHF
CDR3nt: TGTGCCAGCAGCTTAGGTTATCAGCCCCAGCATTTT

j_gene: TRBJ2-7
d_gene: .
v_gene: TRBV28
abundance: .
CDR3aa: CAISDSYEQYF
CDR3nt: TGTGCCATTTCCGACAGCTACGAGCAGTACTTC

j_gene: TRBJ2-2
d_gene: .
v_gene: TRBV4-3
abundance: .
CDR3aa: CASSPTRNTGELFF
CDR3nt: TGCGCCAGCAGCCCGACTAGAAACACCGGGGAGCTGTTTTTT

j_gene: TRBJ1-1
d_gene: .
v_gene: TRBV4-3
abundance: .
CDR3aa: CASSQDRETGPNTEAFF
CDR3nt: TGCGCCAGCAGCCAAGATCGGGAGACAGGTCCCAACACTGAAGCTTTCTTT

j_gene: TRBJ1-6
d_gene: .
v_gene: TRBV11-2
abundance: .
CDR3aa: CASSLATGPGNSPLHF
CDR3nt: TGTGCCAGCAGCTTAGCCACAGGCCCTGGGAATTCACCCCTCCACTTT

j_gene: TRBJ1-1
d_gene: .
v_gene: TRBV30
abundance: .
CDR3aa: CVLAEENTEAFF
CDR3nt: TGTGTTTTAGCCGAAGAGAACACTGAAGCTTTCTTT

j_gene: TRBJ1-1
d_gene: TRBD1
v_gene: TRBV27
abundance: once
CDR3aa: CASSLSLGQNIEAFF
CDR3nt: TGTGCCAGCAGTTTATCCCTGGGACAGAATATTGAAGCTTTCTTT

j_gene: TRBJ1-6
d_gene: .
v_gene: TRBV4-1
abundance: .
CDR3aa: CASSQVAYNSPLHF
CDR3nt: TGCGCCAGCAGCCAAGTCGCCTATAATTCACCCCTCCACTTT

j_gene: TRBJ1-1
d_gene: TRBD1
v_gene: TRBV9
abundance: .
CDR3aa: CASSVVAYHATGSGAEAFF
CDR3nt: TGTGCCAGCAGCGTAGTCGCATACCATGCGACAGGGTCTGGCGCTGAAGCTTTCTTT

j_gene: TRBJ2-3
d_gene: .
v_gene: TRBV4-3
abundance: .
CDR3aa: CASSQDRPSRSTDTQYF
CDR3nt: TGCGCCAGCAGCCAAGATCGGCCATCGCGAAGCACAGATACGCAGTATTTT

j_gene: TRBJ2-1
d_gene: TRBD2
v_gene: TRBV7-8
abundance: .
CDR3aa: CASSLASGGVNEQFF
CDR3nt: TGTGCCAGCAGCTTAGCCAGCGGGGGGGTTAATGAGCAGTTCTTC

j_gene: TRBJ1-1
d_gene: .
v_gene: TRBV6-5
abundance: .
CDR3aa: CASSYSRGDEAFF
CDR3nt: TGTGCCAGCAGTTACTCCCGCGGGGATGAAGCTTTCTTT

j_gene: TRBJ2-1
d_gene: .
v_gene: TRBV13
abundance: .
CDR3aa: CASSGGRGDYNEQFF
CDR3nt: TGTGCCAGCAGCGGGGGACGCGGCGACTACAATGAGCAGTTCTTC

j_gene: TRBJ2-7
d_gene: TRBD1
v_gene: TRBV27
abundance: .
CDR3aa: CASLPTDRGVGEQYF
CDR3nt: TGTGCCAGCCTCCCGACGGACAGGGGAGTTGGGGAGCAGTACTTC

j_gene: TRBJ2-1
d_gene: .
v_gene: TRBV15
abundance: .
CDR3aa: CATSRGLVNEQFF
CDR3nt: TGTGCCACCAGCAGAGGACTAGTGAATGAGCAGTTCTTC

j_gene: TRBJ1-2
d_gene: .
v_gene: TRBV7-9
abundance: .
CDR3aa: CASSSTTDSYGYTF
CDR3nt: TGTGCCAGCAGCTCGACTACGGACAGCTATGGCTACACCTTC

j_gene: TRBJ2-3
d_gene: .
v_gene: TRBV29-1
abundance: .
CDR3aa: CSVTSTDLGLQRYTDTQYF
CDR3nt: TGCAGCGTCACTAGTACGGACCTCGGACTTCAAAGGTACACAGATACGCAGTATTTT

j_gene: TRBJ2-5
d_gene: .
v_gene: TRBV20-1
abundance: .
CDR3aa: CSARVRYQETQYF
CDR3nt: TGCAGTGCCCGGGTTCGGTACCAAGAGACCCAGTACTTC